Presented here are 32 T cell receptor beta chains from one specimen sequenced in a study of blood T cell repertoires in COVID-19. Only in-frame clones appear in the TCRdb table, and some are missing; sequencing was by immunoSEQ multiplex PCR. Of about 150,000 clones listed, around four fifths were seen once; the top ten hold 6.2%. Sequences were obtained from PBMCs or T cells enriched from blood (not recorded which). The receptors come from a woman in her forties who had recovered from COVID-19.

The chain couples TRBV19 to TRBJ2-3; possibly TRBD1 for D (7 bases). CDR3 length: 14 amino acids. The V end lost 3 bases, the J end lost 4 bases, and 11 bases lay between the germline ends. In germline, CDR1 is LNHDA, CDR2 SQIVND (reference sequence). For the CDR3, the DNA is TGTGCCAGTAGTATGGAGGGGGCGGCAGATACGCAGTATTTT. Translating it yields CASSMEGAADTQYF. The full variable domain, with the rest looked up from reference TRBV19 and TRBJ2-3, is DGGITQSPKYLFRKEGQNVTLSCEQNLNHDAMYWYRQDPGQGLRLIYYSQIVNDFQKGDIAEGYSVSREKKESFPLTVTSAQKNPTAFYLCASSMEGAADTQYFGPGTRLTVL.

V usage is TRBV11-2 and J usage is TRBJ1-3; D perhaps matches TRBD1 (6 bases). This CDR3 is built from 17 residues. V lost 2 bases to trimming and J lost 1 base, with 15 bases between them. The germline CDR1 and CDR2 sequences are SGHAT and FQNNGV. CDR3 DNA sequence: TGTGCCAGCAGCTTAATCCCCTTAGGACAGTCTGGAAACACCATATATTTT. It codes for CASSLIPLGQSGNTIYF. Supplemented by reference TRBV11-2 and TRBJ1-3, the full variable domain reads EAGVAQSPRYKIIEKRQSVAFWCNPISGHATLYWYQQILGQGPKLLIQFQNNGVVDDSQLPKDRFSAERLKGVDSTLKIQPAKLEDSAVYLCASSLIPLGQSGNTIYFGEGSWLTVV.

The genes are TRBV28 and TRBJ2-7; no clear D. This CDR3 has 12 amino acids. The germline CDR1 and CDR2 sequences are MDHEN and SYDVKM. V lost 5 bases and J lost 2, with 7 bases in between. The CDR3 coding sequence is TGTGCCAGCAGTCCTTTTCCCTACGAGCAGTACTTC. Translated, it gives CASSPFPYEQYF.

The rearrangement joins TRBV5-4 to TRBJ1-3, with D perhaps matching TRBD1 (6 bases). Germline V CDR1 and CDR2: SGHNT, YYREEE (reference sequence). V was clipped by 4 bases and J by 1 base, with 9 bases between them. This CDR3 spans 14 amino acids. In DNA, the CDR3 is TGTGCCAGCAGCAAAACAGGGTCTGGAAACACCATATATTTT. Translation: CASSKTGSGNTIYF. Full variable domain (missing parts from reference TRBV5-4 and TRBJ1-3): ETGVTQSPTHLIKTRGQQVTLRCSSQSGHNTVSWYQQALGQGPQFIFQYYREEENGRGNFPPRFSGLQFPNYSSELNVNALELDDSALYLCASSKTGSGNTIYFGEGSWLTVV.

This sequence joins TRBV6-5 and TRBJ1-1; TRBD1 matches 8 bases. CDR1 and CDR2 from the germline V gene are MNHEY and SVGAGI. V shed 8 bases, J shed 7 bases, and the junction held 9 bases outside the gene matches. The CDR3 is made up of 13 amino acids. The CDR3 region is CASLRTDRDEAFF. CDR3 nucleotide sequence: TGTGCCAGCCTCCGAACGGACAGGGATGAAGCTTTCTTT.

The chain combines TRBV18 with TRBJ2-7; 7 bases are shared with TRBD1. Trimming cost V 3 bases and J 7 bases; bases outside gene matches: 9. Germline V gives CDR1 KGHSH, CDR2 LQKENI. CDR3 size: 14 residues. For the CDR3, the DNA is TGTGCCAGCTCACCGCTACAGGGGCCTTGGGAGCAGTACTTC. Translating it yields CASSPLQGPWEQYF.

Points on this clone: Germline is not matched at one junction end, which may reflect a read error. V and J are TRBV7-9 and TRBJ1-3; D gene ambiguous. The CDR3 totals 14 residues. CDR1 and CDR2 from the germline V gene are SEHNR and FQNEAQ (reference sequence). The CDR3 DNA reads as TGTGCCAGCAGCTTAATGCGATCTGAAAACACCATATATTTT. Translation: CASSLMRSENTIYF.

The chain links TRBV4-1 to TRBJ2-6, with a tentative D call TRBD1 (6 bases). CDR3 length equals 16 residues. CDR1 and CDR2 (germline): MGHRA, YSYEKL. The ends were cut back, 3 bases at V and 4 bases at J, with 13 bases in the middle. The CDR3 loop is CASSQWTVSGANVLTF. CDR3 DNA: TGCGCCAGCAGCCAGTGGACAGTCTCCGGGGCCAACGTCCTGACTTTC.

The chain combines TRBV19 with TRBJ2-2; D uncertain. The CDR3 spans 13 residues. The V end was cut by 8 bases, the J end by 1 base, with 8 bases between. Germline loops: CDR1 LNHDA, CDR2 SQIVND (reference sequence). The CDR3 spells CASYRENTGELFF. The DNA of the CDR3 is TGTGCCAGTTACAGAGAGAACACCGGGGAGCTGTTTTTT.

The genes are TRBV2 and TRBJ2-7, with a possible D match to TRBD2 (5 bases). The germline V gene has CDR1 SNHLY and CDR2 FYNNEI. V was shortened by 2 bases and J by 0 bases, with 14 bases between the two germline ends. The CDR3 contains 16 residues. CDR3: CASSEMSWGASYEQYF. For the CDR3, the DNA is TGTGCCAGCAGTGAAATGAGTTGGGGAGCCTCCTACGAGCAGTACTTC. The full variable domain, with the rest looked up from reference TRBV2 and TRBJ2-7, is EPEVTQTPSHQVTQMGQEVILRCVPISNHLYFYWYRQILGQKVEFLVSFYNNEISEKSEIFDDQFSVERPDGSNFTLKIRSTKLEDSAMYFCASSEMSWGASYEQYFGPGTRLTVT.

The chain couples TRBV10-3 to TRBJ2-2; perhaps TRBD1 as D (7 bases). The V gene lost 2 bases and the J gene lost 3 bases, with 16 bases spanning the gap. This CDR3 has 17 residues. Germline V lookup: CDR1 ENHRY, CDR2 SYGVKD. The CDR3 DNA reads TGTGCCATCAGTGAGGAGATTAGCAGGGGGGACACCGGGGAGCTGTTTTTT. Translating it yields CAISEEISRGDTGELFF.

The rearrangement uses TRBV27 and TRBJ1-2; a weak D match, TRBD1 (6 bases). Germline V gives CDR1 MNHEY, CDR2 SMNVEV (reference sequence). The V end lost 3 bases, the J end lost 4 bases, and 9 bases lay between the germline ends. The CDR3 runs 13 residues. CDR3 nucleotides: TGTGCCAGCAGTTTTGACAGGCTCTATGGCTACACCTTC. Translation gives CASSFDRLYGYTF.

The chain is built from TRBV7-9 and TRBJ1-1, with TRBD1 matching 7 bases. V was clipped by 3 bases and J by 0 bases; unmatched bases: 4. Looked up from germline, CDR1 is SEHNR and CDR2 is FQNEAQ (reference sequence). The CDR3 spans 15 residues. The CDR3 DNA is TGTGCCAGCAGCTTGGGACAGAACATGAACACTGAAGCTTTCTTT. Residues: CASSLGQNMNTEAFF.

The chain combines TRBV13 with TRBJ2-2; D uncertain. V lost 1 base to trimming and J lost 6 bases, with 6 bases between them. This CDR3 comprises 13 residues. The V gene's germline CDR1 is PRHDT and CDR2 FYEKMQ (reference sequence). This chain's CDR3 is CASSLAYPGELFF. CDR3 sequence (DNA): TGTGCCAGCAGCTTAGCGTATCCCGGGGAGCTGTTTTTT.

The DNA of the CDR3 is TGTGCCGACAGGGGCAGGTACCAAGAGACCCAGTACTTC. Translated, it gives CADRGRYQETQYF. This chain uses TRBV2 with TRBJ2-5, with 8 nucleotides matching TRBD1. The J segment lost 0 bases and the V segment lost 11 bases, leaving 5 bases of the junction unmatched. Germline-derived CDR1 and CDR2 are SNHLY and FYNNEI. The CDR3 runs 13 residues.

The J gene is TRBJ1-1, the V gene TRBV6-2 or TRBV6-3, with 7 bases aligning to TRBD1. V trimming: 3 bases; J trimming: 0 bases; junction bases outside the gene matches: 7. The germline V gene has CDR1 MNHEY and CDR2 SVGEGT. This CDR3 contains 16 residues. CDR3: CASSYWTGLMNTEAFF. The CDR3 DNA sequence: TGTGCCAGCAGTTATTGGACAGGTTTAATGAACACTGAAGCTTTCTTT.

This rearrangement joins TRBV5-1 to TRBJ1-2; weak D call: TRBD1 (5 bases). This CDR3 is built from 14 residues. V dropped 5 bases and J dropped 0 bases, with 11 bases sitting between them. Looked up from germline, CDR1 is SGHRS and CDR2 is YFSETQ. The CDR3 loop is CASSLQEANYGYTF. CDR3 DNA: TGCGCCAGCAGTCTACAGGAAGCTAACTATGGCTACACCTTC. The variable domain in full, with the rest retrieved from reference TRBV5-1 and TRBJ1-2, is KAGVTQTPRYLIKTRGQQVTLSCSPISGHRSVSWYQQTPGQGLQFLFEYFSETQRNKGNFPGRFSGRQFSNSRSEMNVSTLELGDSALYLCASSLQEANYGYTFGSGTRLTVV.

The chain links TRBV27 to TRBJ2-1, with TRBD2 matching 7 bases. Per germline, CDR1 MNHEY and CDR2 SMNVEV (reference sequence). The junction had 0 bases not matched to a gene; V was cut back by 7 bases and J by 6 bases. CDR3 length equals 11 residues. DNA of the CDR3: TGTGCCAGCACGGGGGGCAATGAGCAGTTCTTC. This codes for CASTGGNEQFF.

The CDR3 sequence: CASSFADRNYGYTF. In nucleotides, the CDR3 is TGTGCCAGCAGTTTCGCCGACAGGAACTATGGCTACACCTTC. The chain employs TRBV27 and TRBJ1-2, with D perhaps TRBD1 (6 bases). Trimming removed 3 bases from V and 2 bases from J, with 10 bases in between. The V gene's germline CDR1 is MNHEY and CDR2 SMNVEV (reference sequence). The CDR3 runs to 14 residues.

The V gene is TRBV15, the J gene TRBJ2-7; tentatively, D is TRBD2 (5 bases). V was shortened by 3 bases and J by 6 bases, with 12 bases between the two germline ends. Germline-derived CDR1 and CDR2 are LNHNV and YYDKDF (reference sequence). The CDR3 covers 13 residues. The CDR3 coding sequence is TGTGCCACCAGCAGCGAACCTCGGGGCGAGCAGTACTTC. This encodes CATSSEPRGEQYF.

The chain combines TRBV19 with TRBJ1-2, with TRBD1 matching over 7 bases. The CDR3 totals 14 residues. Germline V gives CDR1 LNHDA, CDR2 SQIVND (reference sequence). The V and J ends lost 5 bases and 8 bases, in that order; junction bases with no gene match: 11. The CDR3 is CASSPQLDRAGYTF. CDR3 in DNA: TGTGCCAGTAGTCCGCAACTCGACAGGGCGGGCTACACCTTC.

V gene TRBV5-4 combines with J gene TRBJ2-3, with 8 nucleotides matching TRBD2. V shed 3 bases and J 5 bases; nucleotides not matched to a gene: 8. The V gene's germline CDR1 is SGHNT and CDR2 YYREEE (reference sequence). The length of the CDR3 is 15 residues. CDR3 sequence: CASSSRTSGGDTQYF. The CDR3 DNA reads as TGTGCCAGCAGCTCACGTACTAGCGGAGGAGATACGCAGTATTTT.

The rearrangement links TRBV5-4 to TRBJ1-2; weak D call: TRBD1 (6 bases). The germline CDR1 and CDR2 sequences are SGHNT and YYREEE (reference sequence). The CDR3 covers 15 residues. V was pared by 6 bases and J by 3 bases, with 18 bases between. The CDR3, as DNA: TGTGCCAGCAAGACAGGCCATACCGACGACTATGGCTACACCTTC. The encoded protein is CASKTGHTDDYGYTF.

The CDR3 DNA reads as TGTGCCAGCACCCCGGGGGACAGGGGGCGCGATGAGCAGTTCTTC. Translating gives CASTPGDRGRDEQFF. The chain links TRBV7-9 to TRBJ2-1; 12 nucleotides match TRBD1. CDR1 is SEHNR, CDR2 FQNEAQ, per germline (reference sequence). This CDR3 region has 15 residues. V dropped 7 bases and J dropped 8; count of bases not matched to a gene: 9. The full variable domain, its missing parts supplied by reference TRBV7-9 and TRBJ2-1, is DTGVSQNPRHKITKRGQNVTFRCDPISEHNRLYWYRQTLGQGPEFLTYFQNEAQLEKSRLLSDRFSAERPKGSFSTLEIQRTEQGDSAMYLCASTPGDRGRDEQFFGPGTRLTVL.

Points on this clone: The DNA is omitted, as the CDR3 cannot be located on it reliably, and the CDR3 follows TCRdb's listing. CDR3: CASSSSDMYNEQFF. The rearrangement joins TRBV27 to TRBJ2-1; the table gives TRBD1 as D, unverified against the DNA. Germline assignment: CDR1 MNHEY and CDR2 SMNVEV (reference sequence). The CDR3 length is 14 residues, termini included.

The V gene is TRBV30, the J gene TRBJ1-1, with 9 bases lining up with TRBD1. J was trimmed by 1 base and V by 5 bases; bases with no gene match: 5. Germline V gene lookup returns CDR1 GTSNPN and CDR2 SVGIG (reference sequence). The CDR3 sequence is 14 residues long. The CDR3 bases are TGTGCCTGGGGGCCGGGACAGGGGAACACTGAAGCTTTCTTT. It translates to CAWGPGQGNTEAFF.

The chain employs TRBV21-1 and TRBJ1-5. TRBV21-1 is listed as a pseudogene. There are 12 residues in the CDR3. This CDR3 is CASSPRFQPQHF. The DNA for the CDR3 is TGTGCCAGCAGCCCTCGGTTTCAGCCCCAGCATTTT.

The rearrangement uses TRBV11-2 and TRBJ2-7; no clear D gene. The CDR3 spans 15 residues. In germline, CDR1 is SGHAT, CDR2 FQNNGV. With 4 bases removed from V and 3 bases from J, the gap between germline ends came to 16 bases. The CDR3 region is CASSSIQIDFYEQYF. CDR3 DNA sequence: TGTGCCAGCAGCTCAATACAGATCGATTTCTACGAGCAGTACTTC.

The V and J genes are TRBV4-1 and TRBJ2-5; 8 bases map to TRBD1. Germline-derived CDR1 and CDR2 are MGHRA and YSYEKL. Losses at the gene ends were 3 bases for V and 3 bases for J; bases not matched to a gene: 9. This CDR3 has 16 amino acids. Here the CDR3 DNA reads TGCGCCAGCAGCCAGGAAATCCAGGGGGCCGAAGAGACCCAGTACTTC. Protein sequence: CASSQEIQGAEETQYF.

This chain uses TRBV3-1 (or the pseudogene TRBV3-2) with TRBJ2-1, with 7 nucleotides matching TRBD1. The germline V gene has CDR1 LGHDT and CDR2 YNNKEL (reference sequence). The CDR3 has 17 residues. Germline trimming cut 1 base from V and 4 bases from J; bases unmatched to any gene: 10. The CDR3 reads CASSQAAGTAFYNEQFF. CDR3 nucleotide sequence: TGTGCCAGCAGCCAAGCGGCCGGGACAGCCTTTTACAATGAGCAGTTCTTC.

This sequence joins TRBV7-3 and TRBJ2-6; D gene uncertain. This CDR3 is 14 amino acids long. Trimming pared 8 bases from V and 0 bases from J, leaving 8 bases between. Germline CDR1 SGHTA, CDR2 FQGTGA. For the CDR3, the DNA is TGTGCCAGCGGCAGCGACTCTGGGGCCAACGTCCTGACTTTC. Protein: CASGSDSGANVLTF.

This chain uses TRBV10-2 with TRBJ1-5, with 8 bases lining up with TRBD1. This CDR3 has 15 amino acids. V was clipped by 0 bases and J by 2 bases; unmatched bases: 0. Germline values: CDR1 WSHSY, CDR2 SAAADI. CDR3: CASSESGQGNQPQHF. As DNA, the CDR3 is TGCGCCAGCAGTGAGTCGGGACAGGGCAATCAGCCCCAGCATTTT.